This T cell receptor (beta chain) was recorded in a study of T cells after yellow fever vaccination. This clonotype was observed a handful of times. TCRdb called the 5' RACE reads again in MiXCR, with one record for every CDR3 protein. The sample holds about 99,000 distinct CDR3 sequences, 5.8% seen once. The CDR3 has 14 amino acids. The germline V gene encodes CDR1 LGHNA and CDR2 YSLEER. With 1 base removed from V and 7 bases from J, the gap between germline ends came to 12 bases. Material: CD8+ T cells sorted from PBMCs, obtained 10 days after the yellow fever booster vaccination. The chain links TRBV4-3 to TRBJ2-3, with D perhaps given as TRBD1 or TRBD2 (6 bases each). The clonotype originates from a man aged 18 to 35 who received the YFV17D yellow fever vaccine. CDR3 in DNA: TGCGCCAGCAGCCAAGTTAGGGGGGACAATACGCAGTATTTT. It translates to CASSQVRGDNTQYF.